Shown below are 10 T cell receptor beta chains from a single sample sequenced in a study of control samples from healthy donors and cancer patients. Produced via immunoSEQ multiplex PCR; TCRdb's table is partial and in-frame only. The sample gives around 97,000 clones, about 89% of which show up once; roughly 19% is in the top ten. Sequencing was performed on PBMCs. The source is a man in his fifties or sixties with lung cancer.

The chain has TRBV24-1 and TRBJ2-6; D unclear. Germline V gene lookup returns CDR1 KGHDR and CDR2 SFDVKD. The CDR3 sequence is 16 residues long. V was trimmed by 6 bases and J by 0 bases, leaving 11 bases between them. CDR3 DNA: TGTGCCACCAGTCCAGGTACTTTCTCTGGGGCCAACGTCCTGACTTTC. Translated, it gives CATSPGTFSGANVLTF.

This clone was recorded once. The genes are TRBV9 and TRBJ2-7; D is unclear. Trimming took off 4 bases at V and 2 bases at J, with 7 bases between the two ends. Germline V gives CDR1 SGDLS, CDR2 YYNGEE. CDR3 length: 12 amino acids. This CDR3 is CASSTQPYEQYF. The CDR3 nucleotides read TGTGCCAGCAGCACACAACCCTACGAGCAGTACTTC.

The chain has TRBV5-1 and TRBJ1-4; 8 nucleotides line up with TRBD1. CDR3 length: 15 amino acids. Germline V gene lookup returns CDR1 SGHRS and CDR2 YFSETQ. Trimming at V came to 3 bases and at J to 8 bases, leaving 9 bases not matched to a gene. The CDR3 DNA reads as TGCGCCAGCAGCTCCGACAGGGGAGAGCAGGAAAAACTGTTTTTT. This translates into CASSSDRGEQEKLFF.

The chain carries TRBV7-9 and TRBJ2-2; weak D call: TRBD1 (5 bases). The CDR3 consists of 16 residues. V gave up 5 bases and J gave up 3 bases, with 16 bases separating them. Germline loops: CDR1 SEHNR, CDR2 FQNEAQ (reference sequence). For the CDR3, the DNA is TGTGCCAGCAGCAAGAGTTATTCCAGGGACACCGGGGAGCTGTTTTTT. It is translated as CASSKSYSRDTGELFF.

This chain connects TRBV12-3 or TRBV12-4 to TRBJ1-5; no definite D call. This CDR3 has 13 residues. Trimming left V 5 bases short and J 3 bases short, with 8 bases between. CDR3 DNA sequence: TGTGCCAGCAGTAAAATATTCAATCAGCCCCAGCATTTT. Encoded protein: CASSKIFNQPQHF.

For the CDR3, the DNA is TGTGCCAGCAGCGTAGAGGGGTGGGCATCCCAGTACTTC. Its translation is CASSVEGWASQYF. The chain recombines TRBV9 with TRBJ2-5; a possible D gene is TRBD1 (5 bases). The CDR3 sequence is 13 residues long. V dropped 0 bases and J dropped 9 bases, with 12 bases sitting between them. Germline V gene data show CDR1 as SGDLS and CDR2 as YYNGEE.

Written as DNA, the CDR3 is TGTGCCAGCAGCGCCCTCGTTTACAATGAGCAGTTCTTC. It translates to CASSALVYNEQFF. The genes are TRBV7-3 and TRBJ2-1; D ambiguous. Germline assignment: CDR1 SGHTA and CDR2 FQGTGA. This CDR3 is 13 amino acids long. Trimming shortened V by 5 bases and J by 4 bases, and 9 bases separated the two germline ends.

This sequence joins TRBV23-1 and TRBJ2-7; 10 bases are a match to TRBD2. TRBV23-1 is recorded as an ORF, its role being uncertain. V gave up 2 bases and J gave up 4 bases; unmatched junction bases: 8. This CDR3 has 16 residues. The CDR3, as DNA: TGCGCCAGCAGTCAACCGCTAGCGGGGGACCCGTACGAGCAGTACGTC. It specifies CASSQPLAGDPYEQYV.

The gene calls are TRBV5-1 and TRBJ2-7; TRBD1 aligns across 9 bases. The junction had 11 bases not matched to a gene; V was cut back by 7 bases and J by 3 bases. Germline lookup yields CDR1 SGHRS and CDR2 YFSETQ. The CDR3 runs 15 residues. The CDR3 region has the DNA TGCGCCAGCCAACAGGGGACAGGGATGGTCTACGAGCAGTACTTC. This codes for CASQQGTGMVYEQYF.

The chain uses TRBV24-1 and TRBJ2-3, with 7 bases identical to TRBD2. V lost 2 bases to trimming and J lost 2 bases; unmatched junction nucleotides: 3. Germline CDR1 KGHDR, CDR2 SFDVKD. The length of the CDR3 is 15 residues. CDR3 sequence reads: CATSDWEGYTDTQYF. DNA of the CDR3: TGTGCCACCAGTGATTGGGAGGGGTACACAGATACGCAGTATTTT.